A single sample gave rise to the 29 T cell receptor beta chains below, sequenced in a study of shared clonotypes between healthy human individuals. Some clones are missing from TCRdb's copy, which holds only in-frame ones; the method was immunoSEQ multiplex PCR. This sample yields roughly 410,000 clones, of which approximately 97% are seen a single time; approximately 0.32% belongs to the top ten. Sequenced: memory CD8+ T cells sorted from blood. Sample subset: CD45RO+ cells pooled with CCR7-negative TemRA cells. These receptors were collected from a man under 40 in good health.

The chain joins TRBV20-1 to TRBJ2-1; D is ambiguous. Trimming left V 4 bases short and J 5 bases short, with 6 bases between. The CDR3 sequence is 11 residues long. Germline CDR1 reads DFQATT; CDR2 reads SNEGSKA (reference sequence). Written as DNA, the CDR3 is TGCAGTGCTACTTCTGACAATGAGCAGTTCTTC. Its translation is CSATSDNEQFF.

The gene calls are TRBV5-1 and TRBJ2-2, with 7 nucleotides matching TRBD1. This CDR3 spans 14 amino acids. The germline CDR1 and CDR2 sequences are SGHRS and YFSETQ. The V gene end was trimmed by 4 bases and the J gene end by 4 bases; junction bases not matched to a gene: 4. The CDR3 sequence: CASSGTDPTGELFF. The CDR3 coding sequence is TGCGCCAGCAGCGGGACAGACCCCACCGGGGAGCTGTTTTTT.

The chain is built from TRBV7-8 and TRBJ2-7, with D unclear. The germline V gene encodes CDR1 SGHVS and CDR2 FQNEAQ. The V gene lost 2 bases and the J gene lost 1 base, with 12 bases spanning the gap. CDR3 length: 15 residues. The CDR3 DNA is TGTGCCAGCAGCTTATCTCAGCGTAGATCCTACGAGCAGTACTTC. Protein sequence: CASSLSQRRSYEQYF.

V gene TRBV2 combines with J gene TRBJ1-5; TRBD1 is a possible D gene (5 bases). From germline, CDR1 is SNHLY and CDR2 FYNNEI. The CDR3 runs 17 residues. V lost 8 bases and J lost 0, with 20 bases in between. CDR3 region: CASGDSTVRYSNQPQHF. The CDR3 nucleotides read TGTGCCAGCGGAGACTCGACAGTCCGCTATAGCAATCAGCCCCAGCATTTT.

The chain recombines TRBV6-1 with TRBJ2-3; tentative D call: TRBD2 (6 bases). This CDR3 is 15 amino acids long. Per the germline V gene, CDR1 is MNHNS and CDR2 is SASEGT. The ends were cut back, 4 bases at V and 5 bases at J, with 16 bases in the middle. In DNA form, the CDR3 reads TGTGCCAGCAGTGCACTGAGCAGGAGGGTAGATACGCAGTATTTT. Translating it yields CASSALSRRVDTQYF.

The chain combines TRBV19 with TRBJ1-5, with TRBD1 as a possible D gene (5 bases). The CDR3 is made up of 17 amino acids. Germline V gene sequence: CDR1 LNHDA, CDR2 SQIVND (reference sequence). With 3 bases removed from V and 3 bases from J, the gap between germline ends came to 18 bases. CDR3 DNA sequence: TGTGCCAGTAGTATGGCCCGCCGGGGCCTCTACAATCAGCCCCAGCATTTT. It translates to CASSMARRGLYNQPQHF.

The CDR3 is CASSEGGGYQPQHF. CDR3 bases: TGTGCCAGCAGTGAGGGCGGCGGCTATCAGCCCCAGCATTTT. The gene calls are TRBV6-1 and TRBJ1-5; D unclear. Trimming took off 3 bases at V and 5 bases at J, with 11 bases between the two ends. Germline CDR1 is MNHNS and CDR2 is SASEGT. CDR3 length: 14 residues.

The J gene is TRBJ1-5, the V gene TRBV28, with D possibly being TRBD1 (5 bases). Germline loops: CDR1 MDHEN, CDR2 SYDVKM. CDR3 length: 14 amino acids. V was cut by 3 bases and J by 4 bases, with 10 bases left in between. CDR3 DNA: TGTGCCAGCAGTTTTGGGGGGAGGAATCAGCCCCAGCATTTT. Its translation: CASSFGGRNQPQHF.

In its sample, this clone was seen once. This chain joins TRBV14 and TRBJ1-5; 10 nucleotides align to TRBD1. Trimming removed 0 bases from V and 4 bases from J; junction bases left unmatched: 15. CDR3 length equals 20 residues. Germline V gene sequence: CDR1 SGHDN, CDR2 FVKESK. The CDR3 sequence is CASSQDQIKPGQGINQPQHF. In DNA form, the CDR3 reads TGTGCCAGCAGCCAAGATCAGATTAAGCCGGGACAGGGGATAAATCAGCCCCAGCATTTT.

This rearrangement joins TRBV10-3 to TRBJ1-2; D ambiguous. The V gene lost 3 bases and the J gene lost 2 bases, with 7 bases spanning the gap. Per the germline V gene, CDR1 is ENHRY and CDR2 is SYGVKD. The length of the CDR3 is 13 residues. CDR3 amino acids: CAISERQNYGYTF. CDR3 coding DNA: TGTGCCATCAGTGAAAGGCAGAACTATGGCTACACCTTC.

DNA of the CDR3: TGTGCCAGAAGCTCTAAGGACCCCAGTATTGATACGCAGTATTTT. Its translation: CARSSKDPSIDTQYF. This rearrangement joins TRBV5-3 to TRBJ2-3; D gene unclear. TRBV5-3 belongs to the ORF category, with a function that is uncertain. The V end lost 3 bases, the J end lost 6 bases, and 17 bases lay between the germline ends. The CDR3 has 15 residues.

The CDR3 protein is CASSLTGGSGNTIYF. The CDR3, as DNA: TGTGCCAGCAGCTTGACAGGGGGCTCTGGAAACACCATATATTTT. The chain is built from TRBV7-9 and TRBJ1-3, with 9 nucleotides matching TRBD1. Per the germline V gene, CDR1 is SEHNR and CDR2 is FQNEAQ (reference sequence). The CDR3 consists of 15 residues. The junction had 0 bases not matched to a gene; V was cut back by 3 bases and J by 0 bases.

The chain has TRBV10-3 and TRBJ2-3, with D uncertain. Germline V gene lookup returns CDR1 ENHRY and CDR2 SYGVKD. The CDR3 covers 15 residues. The germline V and J ends were trimmed by 2 bases and 2 bases, with 11 bases remaining between them. The CDR3 sequence: CAISEDIGHTDTQYF. Here the CDR3 DNA reads TGTGCCATCAGTGAGGATATAGGCCACACAGATACGCAGTATTTT.

The gene calls are TRBV6-1 and TRBJ2-3; 9 nucleotides align to TRBD1. Germline loops: CDR1 MNHNS, CDR2 SASEGT. J gave up 6 bases and V 4 bases, and 2 bases lay outside the gene matches. CDR3 length equals 13 residues. The CDR3 protein is CASSGTGADTQYF. The CDR3 nucleotides read TGTGCCAGCAGTGGGACAGGGGCGGATACGCAGTATTTT.

The V gene is TRBV19, the J gene TRBJ1-5, with 7 bases identical to TRBD1. The CDR3 extends over 16 amino acids. Germline values: CDR1 LNHDA, CDR2 SQIVND (reference sequence). After removal of 9 bases from V and 2 bases from J, the junction contained 13 bases not matched to a gene. This chain's CDR3 is CASHRGGGIGNQPQHF. The CDR3 coding sequence is TGTGCCAGCCATAGGGGAGGGGGCATCGGCAATCAGCCCCAGCATTTT.

This clone came up a few times. This chain connects TRBV7-2 to TRBJ2-7; a possible D gene is TRBD2 (5 bases). The germline gives CDR1 SGHTA, CDR2 FQGNSA. The germline V and J ends were trimmed by 1 base and 1 base, with 8 bases remaining between them. This CDR3 contains 14 residues. CDR3 in DNA: TGTGCCAGCAGCTTAGAGCGGCATTCCTACGAGCAGTACTTC. It is translated as CASSLERHSYEQYF.

The chain is built from TRBV19 and TRBJ2-3, with TRBD2 as a possible D gene (6 bases). The germline CDR1 and CDR2 sequences are LNHDA and SQIVND (reference sequence). This CDR3 comprises 16 residues. V was shortened by 4 bases and J by 0 bases, with 14 bases between the two germline ends. Written as DNA, the CDR3 is TGTGCCAGTAGTAGACAAGGGACTCCTAGCACAGATACGCAGTATTTT. It encodes CASSRQGTPSTDTQYF.

The chain joins TRBV5-1 to TRBJ1-3, with TRBD1 as a possible D gene (5 bases). Trimming pared 3 bases from V and 2 bases from J, leaving 6 bases between. The CDR3 length is 13 residues. The V gene's germline CDR1 is SGHRS and CDR2 YFSETQ. CDR3 in amino acids: CASSWTTGNTIYF. The DNA of the CDR3 is TGCGCCAGCAGCTGGACAACTGGAAACACCATATATTTT.

The V call is TRBV7-9, the J call TRBJ2-6; D ambiguous. CDR3 size: 15 residues. V was clipped by 7 bases and J by 2 bases, with 12 bases between them. Germline-derived CDR1 and CDR2 are SEHNR and FQNEAQ (reference sequence). This CDR3 is CASTDAGAGANVLTF. CDR3 nucleotide sequence: TGTGCCAGCACCGACGCCGGTGCTGGGGCCAACGTCCTGACTTTC. Using reference TRBV7-9 and TRBJ2-6 for the parts outside the CDR3, the full variable domain is DTGVSQNPRHKITKRGQNVTFRCDPISEHNRLYWYRQTLGQGPEFLTYFQNEAQLEKSRLLSDRFSAERPKGSFSTLEIQRTEQGDSAMYLCASTDAGAGANVLTFGAGSRLTVL.

The chain has TRBV4-2 and TRBJ1-2, with D unclear. V lost 3 bases to trimming and J lost 0 bases, with 11 bases between them. This CDR3 has 15 amino acids. Germline assignment: CDR1 LGHNA and CDR2 YNFKEQ. CDR3 DNA: TGTGCCAGCAGCCATTTAGACACCCCTAACTATGGCTACACCTTC. This codes for CASSHLDTPNYGYTF.

The chain links TRBV19 to TRBJ2-5; unclear D gene. The CDR3 has 14 amino acids. Germline CDR1 is LNHDA and CDR2 is SQIVND (reference sequence). Trimming removed 3 bases from V and 5 bases from J, with 13 bases in between. In DNA form, the CDR3 reads TGTGCCAGTAGTATTAGTGCGTCCTTGGAGACCCAGTACTTC. Protein product: CASSISASLETQYF.

The chain recombines TRBV6-1 with TRBJ2-1; D is perhaps TRBD2 (5 bases). CDR3 size: 14 residues. V was shortened by 0 bases and J by 8 bases, with 11 bases between the two germline ends. Germline loops: CDR1 MNHNS, CDR2 SASEGT. The CDR3 protein is CASSEAGVMYEQFF. The CDR3 DNA follows: TGTGCCAGCAGTGAAGCGGGAGTAATGTATGAGCAGTTCTTC.

The genes are TRBV19 and TRBJ2-7, with 12 bases lining up with TRBD1. The CDR3 extends over 13 amino acids. Per the germline V gene, CDR1 is LNHDA and CDR2 is SQIVND (reference sequence). V was pared by 6 bases and J by 6 bases, with 3 bases of the junction left unmatched. CDR3 region: CASSWDRGREQYF. The CDR3, as DNA: TGTGCCAGTAGCTGGGACAGGGGGCGCGAGCAGTACTTC.

The sample holds one count of this clone. Here the CDR3 DNA reads TGTGCCAGCAGAGTAATCAGGGGCTTTTCACCCCTCCACTTT. Translating gives CASRVIRGFSPLHF. The V call is TRBV6-1, the J call TRBJ1-6; D possibly corresponds to TRBD1 (6 bases). The V gene lost 6 bases and the J gene lost 9 bases, with 15 bases spanning the gap. Germline V lookup: CDR1 MNHNS, CDR2 SASEGT. The CDR3 spans 14 residues.

The chain couples TRBV4-2 to TRBJ2-2, with D perhaps matching TRBD2 (5 bases). CDR3 length: 15 amino acids. Deletions cut 3 bases from V and 0 bases from J, with 8 bases between. In germline, CDR1 is LGHNA, CDR2 YNFKEQ. This CDR3 reads CASSHAGANTGELFF. The CDR3 DNA reads TGTGCCAGCAGCCACGCCGGGGCGAACACCGGGGAGCTGTTTTTT.

The chain uses TRBV28 and TRBJ1-4, with TRBD1 as a possible D gene (6 bases). Germline CDR1 and CDR2: MDHEN and SYDVKM. V was trimmed by 2 bases and J by 4 bases, leaving 8 bases between them. CDR3 length: 14 amino acids. The CDR3 coding sequence is TGTGCCAGCAGTTTAACAGGGCTTAATGAAAAACTGTTTTTT. Translating gives CASSLTGLNEKLFF.

V usage is TRBV7-6 and J usage is TRBJ2-2; D is unresolved. The CDR3 sequence is 15 residues long. V was clipped by 0 bases and J by 3 bases, with 8 bases between them. Germline values: CDR1 SGHVS, CDR2 FNYEAQ. CDR3 coding DNA: TGTGCCAGCAGCTTAGCATTAGGACACACCGGGGAGCTGTTTTTT. It is translated as CASSLALGHTGELFF.

The V gene is TRBV27, the J gene TRBJ1-2, with 9 bases identical to TRBD1. The CDR3 contains 14 residues. The V gene's germline CDR1 is MNHEY and CDR2 SMNVEV (reference sequence). The V and J ends lost 6 bases and 2 bases, in that order; junction bases with no gene match: 4. The CDR3 protein is CASRGQGGNYGYTF. As DNA, the CDR3 is TGTGCCAGCAGGGGACAGGGTGGAAACTATGGCTACACCTTC.

The chain links TRBV18 to TRBJ2-5; 8 bases are shared with TRBD1. Germline V gene lookup returns CDR1 KGHSH and CDR2 LQKENI. The CDR3 covers 16 residues. V was clipped by 0 bases and J by 5 bases; unmatched bases: 8. For the CDR3, the DNA is TGTGCCAGCTCACCACCTCGGTACAGGGGGGATGAGACCCAGTACTTC. It specifies CASSPPRYRGDETQYF.